This TCR beta chain was recovered during a study of blood T cell repertoires in COVID-19. About the research overall: Specimens from acute and convalescent COVID-19 originated in the United States, Italy and Spain. PBMCs, B-cell-depleted T cells, or T cells provided the cDNA or gDNA that made up the material.

This clone was seen more than once but under ten times. Per the germline V gene, CDR1 is SGHTA and CDR2 is FQGNSA. Trimming shortened V by 6 bases and J by 0 bases, and 9 bases separated the two germline ends. CDR3 length: 14 residues. The repertoire was sequenced with immunoSEQ multiplex PCR; TCRdb's copy has only in-frame clones and lacks some. The sample holds 80,000 to 95,000 clones, roughly 83% seen once. The TCR was taken from a woman over 75 with active or convalescent COVID-19. Sequenced input: peripheral blood. The chain links TRBV7-2 to TRBJ1-3, with a weak D call TRBD1 (5 bases). CDR3 bases: TGTGCCAGCAGTCTAGACAGCTCTGGAAACACCATATATTTT. Translated: CASSLDSSGNTIYF.